This TCR beta chain was captured by sequencing in a study of blood T cell repertoires in COVID-19. At the level of the study: COVID-19 samples, acute and convalescent, were from the United States, Italy and Spain. PBMCs, B-cell-depleted T cells, or T cells provided the cDNA or gDNA that made up the material.

Original analysis: Reference gene primers were amplified, and this amplification served to estimate nucleated cell counts. TCRdb's table, derived via immunoSEQ multiplex PCR, lists solely in-frame clones and lacks some. V and J calls and clone size are given by that table; D and trimming were obtained from the DNA. Of 100,000 to 150,000 clones listed, 85% were seen once; the top ten hold 6.6%. Germline CDR1 and CDR2: SGHNT and YYREEE (reference sequence). V was cut by 0 bases and J by 2 bases, with 8 bases left in between. The CDR3 contains 14 residues. Source material: peripheral blood. This clonotype originated in a man older than 75 with active or convalescent COVID-19. The genes are TRBV5-4 and TRBJ1-2; no reliable D call. In DNA, the CDR3 is TGTGCCAGCAGCTTGGAGTCACAAAACTATGGCTACACCTTC. Amino acids: CASSLESQNYGYTF.